This T cell receptor (beta chain) emerged from a study of T cell responses to AZD1222 COVID-19 vaccine. Study-wide results and caveats: White British donors predominated, females outnumbered males, and clonal diversity was possibly underestimated. Spike was spanned by vaccine-associated CD4 TCRs, with dominance at 160-218 and 743-854.

The CDR3 extends over 13 amino acids. From germline, CDR1 is SNHLY and CDR2 FYNNEI. Trimming removed 3 bases at V and 3 bases at J, with 5 bases between. On this clone itself: The antigen is unknown.

Data came from immunoSEQ multiplex PCR; TCRdb stores just in-frame clones and leaves some out. Of roughly 120,000 clones in the sample, over 75% were seen once. This sequence joins TRBV2 and TRBJ2-2, with D hard to call. The clonotype was recovered from an adult in good health. Material: peripheral blood, obtained on day 0 of AZD1222 vaccination. The CDR3: CASSDGYTGELFF. The DNA for the CDR3 is TGTGCCAGCAGTGATGGGTACACCGGGGAGCTGTTTTTT.